This entry features one T cell receptor (beta chain) sequence. This sample is part of a study of blood T cell repertoires in COVID-19. Study-wide context: Acute-phase and convalescent COVID-19 samples originated in the United States, Italy and Spain. The cDNA or gDNA used as material had been derived from T cells, B-cell-depleted T cells, or PBMCs.

This CDR3 has 14 residues. Trimming shortened V by 2 bases and J by 0 bases, and 7 bases separated the two germline ends. The germline V gene encodes CDR1 LGHNT and CDR2 FRNRAP. Data came from immunoSEQ multiplex PCR; TCRdb stores just in-frame clones and leaves some out. The repertoire holds 200,000 to 250,000 clones, with approximately 90% as singletons. Individuals drawn from around 24 US areas were about 18 to 95 years old. Clinical histories supplied by participants themselves formed the basis of cohort assignment. The specimen was PBMCs or T cells enriched from blood (not recorded which). V usage is TRBV12-5 and J usage is TRBJ1-1, with D unclear. This sequence was found in a woman in her thirties or forties with acute COVID-19. CDR3 in DNA: TGTGCTAGTGGTTTGTACAGCTTGAACACTGAAGCTTTCTTT. Its protein product is CASGLYSLNTEAFF. Full variable domain (rest looked up from reference TRBV12-5 and TRBJ1-1): DARVTQTPRHKVTEMGQEVTMRCQPILGHNTVFWYRQTMMQGLELLAYFRNRAPLDDSGMPKDRFSAEMPDATLATLKIQPSEPRDSAVYFCASGLYSLNTEAFFGQGTRLTVV.